These T cell receptor beta chains were read from a single sample in a study of CD8 T cells in ankylosing spondylitis. Each CDR3 protein is one row after TCRdb ran MiXCR on the 5' RACE reads. The profile shows 200,000 to 300,000 distinct CDR3 sequences, approximately 9% of them singletons. Sequencing was performed on blood, either unsorted or a sorted T cell fraction (not recorded which). The receptors shown here come from a male donor with ankylosing spondylitis or in good health (not recorded which). Each CDR3 is given with its conserved first and last residue. D genes are given only for firm matches. Not every row has a clone size; where given, it reads once, few, many or a size class.

j_call: TRBJ2-3
clone_size: NA
d_call: TRBD2
v_call: TRBV7-9
cdr3_nt: TGTGCCAGCAGCTTACTAGCGGGGTGGACAGATACGCAGTATTTT
cdr3_aa: CASSLLAGWTDTQYF

j_call: TRBJ2-2
clone_size: many
d_call: NA
v_call: TRBV24-1
cdr3_nt: TGTGCCACCAGCGCTTTGGGGACCGGGGAGCTGTTTTTT
cdr3_aa: CATSALGTGELFF

j_call: TRBJ1-1
clone_size: many
d_call: TRBD1
v_call: TRBV20-1
cdr3_nt: TGCAGTGCTAGAGATAGGACAGGGGGCTTGATGAACACTGAAGCTTTCTTT
cdr3_aa: CSARDRTGGLMNTEAFF

j_call: TRBJ1-1
clone_size: many
d_call: NA
v_call: TRBV5-1
cdr3_nt: TGTGCCAGCAGTTTAAGCCGGAACACTGAAGCTTTCTTT
cdr3_aa: CASSLSRNTEAFF

j_call: TRBJ1-1
clone_size: many
d_call: TRBD1
v_call: TRBV12-5
cdr3_nt: TGTGCTAGCACAGGGGGGAACACTGAAGCTTTCTTT
cdr3_aa: CASTGGNTEAFF

j_call: TRBJ2-7
clone_size: NA
d_call: TRBD1
v_call: TRBV27
cdr3_nt: TGTGCCAGCAGTTTATCGAACAGGGGCCCAGGGGCGCAGTACTTC
cdr3_aa: CASSLSNRGPGAQYF

j_call: TRBJ2-7
clone_size: NA
d_call: NA
v_call: TRBV5-5
cdr3_nt: TGTGCCAGCAGGCCTTCAGGGCAATTATCGTTGGAGCAGTACTTC
cdr3_aa: CASRPSGQLSLEQYF

j_call: TRBJ1-4
clone_size: NA
d_call: NA
v_call: TRBV19
cdr3_nt: TGTGCCAGTAGTGTGGGCAATAATGAAAAACTGTTTTTT
cdr3_aa: CASSVGNNEKLFF

j_call: TRBJ2-1
clone_size: many
d_call: NA
v_call: TRBV7-8
cdr3_nt: TGTGCCAGCAGCTTTCCTGGACGGGTTAATGAGCAGTTCTTC
cdr3_aa: CASSFPGRVNEQFF

j_call: TRBJ1-1
clone_size: many
d_call: NA
v_call: TRBV12-3/TRBV12-4
cdr3_nt: TGTGCCAGCAGGCCGACAGGAATGAACACTGAAGCTTTCTTT
cdr3_aa: CASRPTGMNTEAFF

j_call: TRBJ1-2
clone_size: many
d_call: NA
v_call: TRBV6-6
cdr3_nt: TGTGCCAGCAGTTACGGGAACTATGGCTACACCTTC
cdr3_aa: CASSYGNYGYTF

j_call: TRBJ2-7
clone_size: many
d_call: NA
v_call: TRBV11-2
cdr3_nt: TGTGCCAGCAGCACCACGACAGGTCCCTACGAGCAGTACTTC
cdr3_aa: CASSTTTGPYEQYF

j_call: TRBJ1-2
clone_size: NA
d_call: NA
v_call: TRBV18
cdr3_nt: TGTGCCAGCTCGCCCCTAGGGGACTACCTAACCTTC
cdr3_aa: CASSPLGDYLTF

j_call: TRBJ2-6
clone_size: few
d_call: TRBD1
v_call: TRBV6-5
cdr3_nt: TGTGCCAGCAGTTCCCGACAGGGGGTTGACTCTGGGGCCAACGTCCTGACTTTC
cdr3_aa: CASSSRQGVDSGANVLTF

j_call: TRBJ2-7
clone_size: NA
d_call: TRBD2
v_call: TRBV7-3
cdr3_nt: TGTGCCAGCAGCCCCGGACTAGCTCCCAGCTACGAGCAGTACTTC
cdr3_aa: CASSPGLAPSYEQYF

j_call: TRBJ1-3
clone_size: many
d_call: NA
v_call: TRBV9
cdr3_nt: TGTGCCAGCAGCTACCTTACAGGGACTGGAAACACCATATATTTT
cdr3_aa: CASSYLTGTGNTIYF

j_call: TRBJ1-1
clone_size: many
d_call: TRBD1
v_call: TRBV29-1
cdr3_nt: TGCAGCGTCGACAGGGGCACTGAAGCTTTCTTT
cdr3_aa: CSVDRGTEAFF

j_call: TRBJ1-5
clone_size: many
d_call: NA
v_call: TRBV6-2/TRBV6-3
cdr3_nt: TGTGCCAGCAGTCCCCTCGGTCCGGGGCAGCCCCAGCATTTT
cdr3_aa: CASSPLGPGQPQHF